Described below is a single T cell receptor (beta chain) sequence and its context. What it binds is unknown. This specimen belongs to a study of T cells expressing NK-cell markers. Across the study: Source material for TCR beta repertoires consisted of sorted CD3+CD56+NKG2C+, CD3+CD56+NKG2C- and CD3+CD56-NKG2C+ T cells.

Whole-study findings and limits: Six of the donors carried dominant NKG2C+ clonotypes that took up roughly 1.0-8% of their CD8+ T cells.

What made the TCR beta cDNA was 5'RACE template switching with UMIs. TCRdb re-called the 5' RACE reads and shows each CDR3 protein once, DNA omitted. The sample's table shows 300,000 to 450,000 distinct CDR3 sequences. The germline gives CDR1 DFQATT, CDR2 SNEGSKA (reference sequence). The CDR3 spans 11 residues. The chain is built from TRBV20-1 and TRBJ1-2. This TCR was sampled from a man aged 18-75 years in good health. Sequenced sample: blood T cells: a sorted CD56 or NKG2C T cell subset, CD4+ or CD8+ T cells, or bulk PBMC T cells (not recorded which). The CDR3 loop reads CSAKGFYGYTF.